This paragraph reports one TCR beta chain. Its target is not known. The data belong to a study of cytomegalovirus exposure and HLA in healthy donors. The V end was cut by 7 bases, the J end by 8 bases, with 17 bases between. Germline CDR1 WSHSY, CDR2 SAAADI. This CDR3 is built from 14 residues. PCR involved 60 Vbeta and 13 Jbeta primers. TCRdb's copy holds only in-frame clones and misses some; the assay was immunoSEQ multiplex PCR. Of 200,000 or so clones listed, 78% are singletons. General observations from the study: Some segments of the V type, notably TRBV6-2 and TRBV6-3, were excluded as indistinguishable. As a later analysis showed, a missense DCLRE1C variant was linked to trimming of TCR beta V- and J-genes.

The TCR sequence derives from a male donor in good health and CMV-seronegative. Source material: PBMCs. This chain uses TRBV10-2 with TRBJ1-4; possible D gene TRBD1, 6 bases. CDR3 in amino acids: CASTTTGRYEKLFF. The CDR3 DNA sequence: TGCGCCAGCACGACCACAGGGAGATACGAAAAACTGTTTTTT.